This TCR beta chain was recovered during a study of lymphopenia after photon versus proton radiotherapy. Produced via immunoSEQ multiplex PCR; TCRdb's table is partial and in-frame only. In the table there are about 29,000 clones, about nine tenths of which are singletons. Germline V gives CDR1 SGHAT, CDR2 FQNNGV. This CDR3 has 14 residues. The V gene lost 1 base and the J gene lost 7 bases, with 14 bases spanning the gap. This clone counts as medium-sized. Sample: peripheral blood, taken from a patient treated with proton-based radiotherapy. This clonotype originated in a woman aged 55-70 years with cholangiocarcinoma. Some clones in this sample may be carry-over from other donors' samples. The rearrangement links TRBV11-2 to TRBJ2-7; TRBD1 is a possible D gene (5 bases). The DNA for the CDR3 is TGTGCCAGCAGCTTAGCTCCGGACATAGGGGAGCAGTACTTC. Protein product: CASSLAPDIGEQYF. The whole variable domain, filled in from reference TRBV11-2 and TRBJ2-7, reads EAGVAQSPRYKIIEKRQSVAFWCNPISGHATLYWYQQILGQGPKLLIQFQNNGVVDDSQLPKDRFSAERLKGVDSTLKIQPAKLEDSAVYLCASSLAPDIGEQYFGPGTRLTVT.